This T cell receptor beta chain was profiled in a study of molecular identifiers for immune sequencing clone quantification. Generation of bulk TCR libraries relied on previously described methods and listed TCR primers. Each CDR3 protein gets one entry after TCRdb re-called the PCR reads with MiXCR. This table holds thousands of distinct CDR3 sequences, about 15% found once. CDR1 and CDR2 (germline): SNHLY, FYNNEI. This CDR3 is 14 amino acids long. Trimming stripped 8 bases from V and 6 bases from J, with 18 bases between. In this sample, this clonotype turned up many times. The sample was naive CD8+ T cells from blood, with Jurkat cell RNA spiked in. This sample's subset: FACS-sorted CD8+CD4-CCR7+CD45RA+ naive T cells. The chain recombines TRBV2 with TRBJ2-3, with a tentative D call TRBD2 (6 bases). The sequence derives from a human donor in good health. Some libraries in this study had Jurkat cell RNA spiked in. The CDR3 coding sequence is TGTGCCAGCCAACTAGAACAGGCGGGGGATACGCAGTATTTT. Translation gives CASQLEQAGDTQYF. Full variable domain (outside the CDR3, taken from reference TRBV2 and TRBJ2-3): EPEVTQTPSHQVTQMGQEVILRCVPISNHLYFYWYRQILGQKVEFLVSFYNNEISEKSEIFDDQFSVERPDGSNFTLKIRSTKLEDSAMYFCASQLEQAGDTQYFGPGTRLTVL.